Each of the 14 T cell receptor beta chains below was sequenced from the same sample in a study of blood T cell repertoires in COVID-19. The repertoire was sequenced with immunoSEQ multiplex PCR; TCRdb's copy has only in-frame clones and lacks some. The table has over 400,000 clones, more than 85% seen once; the top ten hold around 8%. The specimen was PBMCs or T cells enriched from blood (not recorded which). These receptors were taken from a woman aged 60-75 years who had recovered from COVID-19.

This clone turned up a few times. The chain is built from TRBV4-1 and TRBJ1-2, with D unresolved. Trimming removed 0 bases from V and 6 bases from J, with 8 bases in between. Germline V lookup: CDR1 MGHRA, CDR2 YSYEKL. The CDR3 length is 13 residues. The chain's CDR3 is CASSQDRFDGYTF. CDR3 bases: TGCGCCAGCAGCCAAGACAGGTTTGATGGCTACACCTTC.

This chain links TRBV28 with TRBJ2-3, with TRBD2 identical over 8 bases. The CDR3 totals 15 residues. CDR1 MDHEN and CDR2 SYDVKM come from the germline V gene. The V and J ends lost 8 bases and 3 bases, in that order; junction bases with no gene match: 10. CDR3 DNA: TGTGCCAGCTATCATAGCGGGGTCCCAACAGATACGCAGTATTTT. Amino acid sequence: CASYHSGVPTDTQYF. The whole variable domain, filled in from reference TRBV28 and TRBJ2-3, reads DVKVTQSSRYLVKRTGEKVFLECVQDMDHENMFWYRQDPGLGLRLIYFSYDVKMKEKGDIPEGYSVSREKKERFSLILESASTNQTSMYLCASYHSGVPTDTQYFGPGTRLTVL.

This rearrangement joins TRBV7-2 to TRBJ1-5; D gene uncertain. There are 15 residues in the CDR3. V shed 0 bases and J shed 3 bases, with 9 bases lying between them. Germline V gene sequence: CDR1 SGHTA, CDR2 FQGNSA. Here the CDR3 reads CASSLAAGINQPQHF. In nucleotides, the CDR3 is TGTGCCAGCAGCTTAGCGGCGGGTATCAATCAGCCCCAGCATTTT.

The chain has TRBV4-1 and TRBJ1-1; D unclear. This CDR3 has 17 amino acids. The V and J ends lost 1 base and 0 bases respectively, with 15 bases between them. CDR1 is MGHRA, CDR2 YSYEKL, per germline. This chain's CDR3 is CASSQAKYGLMNTEAFF. The CDR3 region has the DNA TGCGCCAGCAGCCAAGCTAAGTACGGTTTGATGAACACTGAAGCTTTCTTT.

The chain couples TRBV9 to TRBJ1-2; possibly TRBD1 for D (6 bases). The germline V and J ends were trimmed by 2 bases and 2 bases, with 13 bases remaining between them. The CDR3 totals 15 residues. The germline V gene encodes CDR1 SGDLS and CDR2 YYNGEE. The CDR3 is CASSVDSTQNYGYTF. The CDR3 coding sequence is TGTGCCAGCAGCGTGGACAGCACCCAGAACTATGGCTACACCTTC.

V is TRBV6-6 and J is TRBJ1-4; D perhaps matches TRBD1 (6 bases). V lost 4 bases and J lost 7, with 10 bases in between. There are 13 residues in the CDR3. Germline CDR1 reads MNHNY; CDR2 reads SVGAGI (reference sequence). The CDR3 nucleotides are TGTGCCAGCAGTTCTGGGGGGGCTGAAAAACTGTTTTTT. Translating it yields CASSSGGAEKLFF.

The chain is built from TRBV2 and TRBJ1-2; tentative D call: TRBD1 (5 bases). The CDR3 spans 10 residues. Germline V gene data show CDR1 as SNHLY and CDR2 as FYNNEI. The ends were cut back, 8 bases at V and 8 bases at J, with 9 bases in the middle. Written as DNA, the CDR3 is TGTGCCAGCTCAGGGTTGGGCTACACCTTC. As protein: CASSGLGYTF.

Concerning this clone: The junction does not match germline at one end; this may be a read error. This sequence joins TRBV7-7 and TRBJ2-1, with 13 bases aligning to TRBD2. CDR3 length equals 15 residues. Germline V gives CDR1 SSHAT, CDR2 FNYEAQ (reference sequence). CDR3 residues: CASSEGLAGINEQFF. The CDR3 coding sequence is TGTGCTAGCAGCGAGGGACTAGCGGGGATAAATGAGCAGTTCTTC.

This sequence joins TRBV15 and TRBJ2-7; D unclear. V lost 5 bases and J lost 4, with 6 bases in between. Germline CDR1 LNHNV, CDR2 YYDKDF (reference sequence). The CDR3 has 11 residues. CDR3 sequence: CATSPGYEQYV. The CDR3 bases are TGTGCCACCAGCCCAGGATACGAGCAGTACGTC.

This chain joins TRBV19 and TRBJ2-4, with 7 positions matching TRBD2. Germline V gene sequence: CDR1 LNHDA, CDR2 SQIVND (reference sequence). The V and J ends lost 4 bases and 1 base, in that order; junction bases with no gene match: 16. This CDR3 is 19 amino acids long. CDR3 bases: TGTGCCAGTAGTACTCACCCCCCGCTCGGGGAGGGGGCCAAAAACATTCAGTACTTC. It codes for CASSTHPPLGEGAKNIQYF.

This sequence joins TRBV3-1 (or the pseudogene TRBV3-2) and TRBJ1-2; TRBD1 might be the D (5 bases). The CDR3 contains 15 residues. V was trimmed by 3 bases and J by 4 bases, leaving 15 bases between them. Germline CDR1 and CDR2: LGHDT and YNNKEL (reference sequence). The CDR3 DNA is TGTGCCAGCAGCCAGGGCGGCGGGGGTGCCTATGGCTACACCTTC. This translates into CASSQGGGGAYGYTF.

The count of this clone is one. The V gene is TRBV27, the J gene TRBJ2-1, with 10 bases fitting TRBD1. Germline CDR1 reads MNHEY; CDR2 reads SMNVEV (reference sequence). V lost 10 bases and J lost 5; bases outside the gene matches: 8. This CDR3 has 14 residues. In DNA form, the CDR3 reads TGTGCCACCCGGGTGGGGACAGGGGACAATGAGCAGTTCTTC. This gives the protein CATRVGTGDNEQFF.

This sequence joins TRBV5-4 and TRBJ1-6; 7 bases match TRBD1. V lost 6 bases to trimming and J lost 5 bases; unmatched junction nucleotides: 11. This CDR3 comprises 16 residues. CDR1 and CDR2 (germline): SGHNT, YYREEE (reference sequence). CDR3 amino acids: CASTWRAGGNNSPLHF. The CDR3 region has the DNA TGTGCCAGCACCTGGAGGGCAGGGGGAAATAATTCACCCCTCCACTTT.

The CDR3: CASRLAGASYNEQFF. In nucleotides, the CDR3 is TGTGCCAGCAGGCTAGCGGGGGCCTCCTACAATGAGCAGTTCTTC. The V call is TRBV6-5, the J call TRBJ2-1; 10 nucleotides agree with TRBD2. J gave up 0 bases and V 6 bases, and 2 bases lay outside the gene matches. CDR1 and CDR2 from the germline V gene are MNHEY and SVGAGI. This CDR3 has 15 residues.